Sequencing of this T cell receptor beta chain was carried out in a study of cytotoxic CD8 clonotypes in ibrutinib-treated CLL. In the study overall: The patients comprised some twelve relapsed/refractory and about 15 treatment-naive cases, about 18 IGHV unmutated. Study conclusions and caveats: Clonality at baseline surpassed age-matched healthy donors and tracked circulating CD8+ T-cell counts. Clonality went up at ibrutinib response and then declined back toward baseline at progression.

Frozen PBMC stocks contributed roughly 2.1 micrograms of genomic DNA to the TCR beta libraries. As to this clone: Its cognate antigen is unknown.

Some clones are missing from TCRdb's copy, which holds only in-frame ones; the method was immunoSEQ multiplex PCR. The profile shows about 140,000 clones, 60% to 85% of them singletons. This specimen was PBMCs, taken after 12 months of ibrutinib treatment. The receptor was isolated from a human donor with chronic lymphocytic leukemia.

CDR3 residues: CASSESPGGLDTQYF. The CDR3 region has the DNA TGTGCCAGCAGTGAATCGCCGGGGGGGTTGGATACGCAGTATTTT. V and J are TRBV6-1 and TRBJ2-3, with TRBD2 identical over 8 bases. Per germline, CDR1 MNHNS and CDR2 SASEGT. CDR3 length: 15 amino acids. The junction had 7 bases not matched to a gene; V was cut back by 2 bases and J by 6 bases.